This TCR beta chain comes out of a study of T-cell memory formation after mild COVID-19. Overall study findings and caveats: CD4+ bias marked clones expanding day 15 to 37, unlike balanced contracting clones.

As regards this clonotype: As yet, its antigen is unknown.

MiXCR, applied by TCRdb to the 5' RACE reads, yields one record per CDR3 protein. Among about 560,000 distinct CDR3 sequences, 17% were seen once, and the ten largest hold about 8.1%. V lost 3 bases and J lost 1; bases outside the gene matches: 8. The germline CDR1 and CDR2 sequences are LGHNA and YNFKEQ. The CDR3 length is 19 residues. V is TRBV4-2 and J is TRBJ2-2; 13 bases match TRBD2. The receptor was isolated from an adult woman who had mild COVID-19 (a few samples of this study predate the infection). Cell type and time point are not known. Source material: PBMCs or a T cell subset sorted from them (not recorded which). The CDR3 loop is CASSQPGTSGMGNTGELFF. Written as DNA, the CDR3 is TGTGCCAGCAGCCAGCCCGGGACTAGCGGGATGGGGAACACCGGGGAGCTGTTTTTT.